This T cell receptor beta chain is drawn from a study of T cells in tumors after PD-1 blockade. About the research overall: During anti-PD-1 treatment, some patients continued daily vismodegib 150 mg. Study observations and caveats: Blood contained roughly 43% of the tumor's TCR clonotypes. In squamous cell carcinoma, about half of expanded exhausted clones were novel versus about 30% of other expanded CD8+ clones.

This CDR3 region has 14 residues. In germline, CDR1 is MNHEY, CDR2 SMNVEV (reference sequence). The V and J ends lost 3 bases and 0 bases respectively, with 8 bases between them. Sequenced by immunoSEQ multiplex PCR; TCRdb stores in-frame clones only, minus some. In the table there are about 13,000 clones, 63% of which are singletons. Comments on this clone: Its specificity is unknown.

The material sequenced was tumor tissue, taken before anti-PD-1 treatment. The receptor was isolated from a human donor with cutaneous squamous cell carcinoma. The J gene is TRBJ1-2, the V gene TRBV27; D is uncertain. The CDR3 sequence: CASSFYSSNYGYTF. CDR3 DNA: TGTGCCAGCAGTTTTTACAGTTCTAACTATGGCTACACCTTC.